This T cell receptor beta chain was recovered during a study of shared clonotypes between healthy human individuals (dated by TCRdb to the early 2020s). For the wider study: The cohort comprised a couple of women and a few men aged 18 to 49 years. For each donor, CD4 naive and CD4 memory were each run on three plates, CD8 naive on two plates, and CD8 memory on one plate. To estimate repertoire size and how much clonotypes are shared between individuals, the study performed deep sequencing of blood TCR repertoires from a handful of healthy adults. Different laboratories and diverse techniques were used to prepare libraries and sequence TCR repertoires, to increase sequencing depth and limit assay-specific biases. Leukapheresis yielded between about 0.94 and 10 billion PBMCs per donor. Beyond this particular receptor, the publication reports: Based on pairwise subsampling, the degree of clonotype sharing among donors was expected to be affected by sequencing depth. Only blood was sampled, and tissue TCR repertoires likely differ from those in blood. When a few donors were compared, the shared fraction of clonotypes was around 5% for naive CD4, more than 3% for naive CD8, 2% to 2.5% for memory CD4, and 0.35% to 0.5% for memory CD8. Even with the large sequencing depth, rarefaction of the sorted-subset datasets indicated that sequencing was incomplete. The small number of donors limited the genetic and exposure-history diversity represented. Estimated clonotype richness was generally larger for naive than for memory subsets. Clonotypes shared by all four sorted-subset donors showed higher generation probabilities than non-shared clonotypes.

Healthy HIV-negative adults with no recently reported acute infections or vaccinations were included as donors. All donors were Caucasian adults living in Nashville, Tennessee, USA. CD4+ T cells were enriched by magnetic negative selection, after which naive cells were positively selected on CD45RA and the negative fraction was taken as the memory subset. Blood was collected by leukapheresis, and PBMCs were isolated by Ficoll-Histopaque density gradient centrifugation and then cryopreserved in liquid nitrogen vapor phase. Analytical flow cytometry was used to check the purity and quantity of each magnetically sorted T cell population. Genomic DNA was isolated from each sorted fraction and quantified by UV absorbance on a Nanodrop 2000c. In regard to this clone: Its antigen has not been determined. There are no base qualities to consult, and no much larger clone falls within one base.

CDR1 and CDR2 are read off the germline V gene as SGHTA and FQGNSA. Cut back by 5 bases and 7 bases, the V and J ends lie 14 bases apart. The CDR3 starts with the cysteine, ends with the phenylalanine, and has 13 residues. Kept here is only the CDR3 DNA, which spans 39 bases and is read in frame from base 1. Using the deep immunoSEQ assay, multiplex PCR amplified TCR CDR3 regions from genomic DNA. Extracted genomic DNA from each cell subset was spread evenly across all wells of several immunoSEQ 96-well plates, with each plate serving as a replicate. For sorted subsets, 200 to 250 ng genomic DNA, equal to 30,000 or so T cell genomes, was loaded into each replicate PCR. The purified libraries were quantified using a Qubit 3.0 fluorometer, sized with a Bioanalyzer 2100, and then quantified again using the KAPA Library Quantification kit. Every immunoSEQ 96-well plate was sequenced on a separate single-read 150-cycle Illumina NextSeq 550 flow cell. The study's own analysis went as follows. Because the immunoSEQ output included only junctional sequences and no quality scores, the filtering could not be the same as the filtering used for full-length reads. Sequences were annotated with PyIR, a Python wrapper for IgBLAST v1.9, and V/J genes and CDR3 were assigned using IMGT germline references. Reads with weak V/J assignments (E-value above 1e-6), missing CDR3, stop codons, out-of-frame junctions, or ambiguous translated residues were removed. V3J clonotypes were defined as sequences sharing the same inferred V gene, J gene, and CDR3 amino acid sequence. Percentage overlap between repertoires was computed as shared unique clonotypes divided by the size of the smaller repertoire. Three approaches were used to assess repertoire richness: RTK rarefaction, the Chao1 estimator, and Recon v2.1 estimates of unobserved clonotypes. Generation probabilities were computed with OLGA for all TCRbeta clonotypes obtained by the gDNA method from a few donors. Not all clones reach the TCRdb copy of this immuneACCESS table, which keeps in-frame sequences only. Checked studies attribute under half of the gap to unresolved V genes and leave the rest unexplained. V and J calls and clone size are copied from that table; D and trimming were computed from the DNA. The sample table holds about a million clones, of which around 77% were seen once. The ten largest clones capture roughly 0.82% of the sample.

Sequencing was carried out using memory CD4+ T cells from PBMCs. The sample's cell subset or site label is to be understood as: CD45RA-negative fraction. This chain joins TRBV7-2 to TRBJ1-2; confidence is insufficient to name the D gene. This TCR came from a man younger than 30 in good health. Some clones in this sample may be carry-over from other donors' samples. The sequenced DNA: TGTGCCAGCAGCCTAGGATGGGTGGGTGGCTACACCTTC. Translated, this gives CASSLGWVGGYTF.